This is a list of T cell receptor beta chains from one sample in a study of cytomegalovirus exposure and HLA in healthy donors. Assay: immunoSEQ multiplex PCR; the TCRdb copy retains only in-frame clones and omits some. The sample consists of fewer than 100,000 clones, roughly 80% of them appearing once. Input material: PBMCs. These receptors all stem from a male donor in good health and CMV-seronegative. Each CDR3 is given with its conserved first and last residue. D genes are given only for firm matches. Expanded clones are given a class, and other clones once, few, many or no size at all.

TRBV29-1	TRBJ2-7	TRBD2	-	CSVGTSGTHQYF	TGCAGCGTCGGGACTAGCGGCACCCATCAGTACTTC
TRBV5-1	TRBJ2-7	TRBD2	-	CASSWTLAGDPYEQYF	TGCGCCAGCAGCTGGACCTTAGCGGGAGATCCCTACGAGCAGTACTTC
TRBV5-1	TRBJ2-5	TRBD2	-	CASSLASGSFAETQYF	TGCGCCAGCAGCTTGGCTAGCGGGAGCTTTGCAGAGACCCAGTACTTC
TRBV6-6	TRBJ1-2	-	-	CASSYGRGNYGYTF	TGTGCCAGCAGTTATGGCAGAGGAAACTATGGCTACACCTTC
TRBV19	TRBJ1-2	-	once	CASSIGTGDGYTF	TGTGCCAGTAGTATTGGAACAGGCGATGGCTACACCTTC
TRBV29-1	TRBJ2-7	-	-	CSVATGRDFEQYF	TGCAGCGTTGCAACAGGGAGGGATTTCGAGCAGTACTTC
TRBV20-1	TRBJ2-7	-	-	CSASTYEQYF	TGCAGTGCTTCAACCTACGAGCAGTACTTC
TRBV5-1	TRBJ2-3	TRBD2	once	CASSLQRENTDTQYF	TGCGCCAGCAGCTTGCAGCGGGAGAACACAGATACGCAGTATTTT
TRBV11-2	TRBJ2-7	TRBD1	-	CASSFDRVSYEQYF	TGTGCCAGCAGCTTCGACAGGGTCTCCTACGAGCAGTACTTC
TRBV7-8	TRBJ2-1	-	few	CASSLGGVVSEQFF	TGTGCCAGCAGCTTAGGGGGCGTGGTGAGTGAGCAGTTCTTC
TRBV30	TRBJ1-1	-	few	CAWSVSLGGETEAFF	TGTGCCTGGAGTGTATCGTTGGGGGGAGAAACTGAAGCTTTCTTT
TRBV28	TRBJ2-1	-	-	CASSPPPRVTEQFF	TGTGCCAGCAGTCCCCCACCGAGGGTTACTGAGCAGTTCTTC